This T cell receptor beta chain appears in the sequencing data of a study of cytomegalovirus exposure and HLA in healthy donors. General study findings and limits: The dataset shows that most TCR sequences were rare, while some public TCRs occurred in many donors.

With respect to this clone: Its specificity is unknown.

With 60 Vbeta and 13 Jbeta primers, the PCR was carried out. Sequencing was performed with immunoSEQ multiplex PCR; in TCRdb, only in-frame clones are kept and a portion is missing. Its listing shows about 53,000 clones. This TCR was recovered from a man younger than 35 in good health and CMV-seropositive. Material: PBMCs.

The DNA for the CDR3 is TGTGCCACCAGGGTTAGCACCGGGGAGCTGTTTTTT. Translation gives CATRVSTGELFF. The chain joins TRBV5-8 to TRBJ2-2; TRBD1 is a possible D gene (5 bases). Germline assignment: CDR1 SGHTS and CDR2 YDEGEE. The CDR3 has 12 residues. Trimming took off 9 bases at V and 4 bases at J, with 10 bases between the two ends.